Listed below are T cell receptor beta chains from one sample, sequenced in a study of cytomegalovirus exposure and HLA in healthy donors. Only in-frame clones appear in the TCRdb table, and some are missing; sequencing was by immunoSEQ multiplex PCR. Of about 150,000 clones listed, roughly 86% are singletons. The sequenced sample was PBMCs. The receptors derive from a human donor in good health. Each CDR3 is given with its conserved first and last residue. The order of the fields is J gene, V gene, clone size, D gene, CDR3 protein, CDR3 DNA. The D gene is left open where the match is weak. Rows may omit the clone size; those that give it use once, few, many or a size class.

j_gene: TRBJ2-2
v_gene: TRBV27
abundance: .
d_gene: TRBD2
CDR3aa: CASSLWAGGSTGELFF
CDR3nt: TGTGCCAGCAGTTTATGGGCGGGAGGGTCCACCGGGGAGCTGTTTTTT

j_gene: TRBJ1-2
v_gene: TRBV30
abundance: .
d_gene: .
CDR3aa: CAWSVRQSNYGYTF
CDR3nt: TGTGCCTGGAGTGTAAGACAATCTAACTATGGCTACACCTTC

j_gene: TRBJ2-7
v_gene: TRBV4-1
abundance: .
d_gene: .
CDR3aa: CASSQPRTLHPSEQYF
CDR3nt: TGCGCCAGCAGCCAGCCTCGGACTCTCCACCCATCCGAGCAGTACTTC

j_gene: TRBJ1-1
v_gene: TRBV29-1
abundance: .
d_gene: TRBD1
CDR3aa: CSADRGLAFF
CDR3nt: TGCAGCGCGGACAGGGGGTTGGCTTTCTTT

j_gene: TRBJ2-3
v_gene: TRBV9
abundance: .
d_gene: TRBD2
CDR3aa: CASSVAGAGLGTDTQYF
CDR3nt: TGTGCCAGCAGCGTAGCCGGAGCGGGGCTTGGCACAGATACGCAGTATTTT

j_gene: TRBJ1-1
v_gene: TRBV30
abundance: .
d_gene: TRBD1
CDR3aa: CAWSRGLPNTEAFF
CDR3nt: TGTGCCTGGAGTAGGGGGCTCCCGAACACTGAAGCTTTCTTT

j_gene: TRBJ2-7
v_gene: TRBV27
abundance: .
d_gene: .
CDR3aa: CASRGGQTVLMRQYF
CDR3nt: TGTGCCAGCAGGGGGGGACAGACAGTTCTTATGCGGCAGTACTTC

j_gene: TRBJ1-1
v_gene: TRBV7-8
abundance: .
d_gene: .
CDR3aa: CASSLLQLTEAFF
CDR3nt: TGTGCCAGCAGCTTATTACAGCTCACTGAAGCTTTCTTT

j_gene: TRBJ2-3
v_gene: TRBV2
abundance: .
d_gene: TRBD2
CDR3aa: CASLAGAKLTDTQYF
CDR3nt: TGTGCCAGTCTAGCGGGGGCGAAGCTCACAGATACGCAGTATTTT

j_gene: TRBJ2-7
v_gene: TRBV5-1
abundance: .
d_gene: TRBD1
CDR3aa: CASSRTGVSYEQYF
CDR3nt: TGCGCCAGCAGCCGGACAGGGGTCTCCTACGAGCAGTACTTC

j_gene: TRBJ2-7
v_gene: TRBV4-1
abundance: .
d_gene: TRBD2
CDR3aa: CASSQTSGGNYEQYF
CDR3nt: TGCGCCAGCAGCCAGACTAGCGGGGGCAACTACGAGCAGTACTTC

j_gene: TRBJ1-6
v_gene: TRBV7-9
abundance: .
d_gene: TRBD1
CDR3aa: CASSPTGGTYNSPLHF
CDR3nt: TGTGCCAGCAGCCCTACAGGGGGGACCTATAATTCACCCCTCCACTTT

j_gene: TRBJ2-7
v_gene: TRBV28
abundance: .
d_gene: .
CDR3aa: CASSPPTGGVYEQYF
CDR3nt: TGTGCCAGCAGTCCGCCTACAGGGGGGGTCTACGAGCAGTACTTC

j_gene: TRBJ2-2
v_gene: TRBV7-9
abundance: .
d_gene: TRBD1
CDR3aa: CASSYPGTGGPGELFF
CDR3nt: TGTGCCAGCAGCTACCCCGGGACAGGCGGTCCCGGGGAGCTGTTTTTT

j_gene: TRBJ2-7
v_gene: TRBV4-1
abundance: .
d_gene: .
CDR3aa: CASSQTAGQLYEQYF
CDR3nt: TGCGCCAGCAGCCAAACCGCTGGACAGCTCTACGAGCAGTACTTC

j_gene: TRBJ2-1
v_gene: TRBV19
abundance: .
d_gene: .
CDR3aa: CASSKGGSYNEQFF
CDR3nt: TGTGCCAGTAGCAAGGGCGGGTCCTACAATGAGCAGTTCTTC

j_gene: TRBJ2-5
v_gene: TRBV6-5
abundance: .
d_gene: .
CDR3aa: CASSYTPSGAGAQYF
CDR3nt: TGTGCCAGCAGTTACACCCCTTCAGGGGCCGGCGCCCAGTACTTC

j_gene: TRBJ2-3
v_gene: TRBV5-6
abundance: .
d_gene: TRBD2
CDR3aa: CASSYTPFSGGATDTQYF
CDR3nt: TGTGCCAGCAGTTACACCCCATTTAGCGGGGGGGCCACAGATACGCAGTATTTT

j_gene: TRBJ1-5
v_gene: TRBV27
abundance: once
d_gene: .
CDR3aa: CASSFRGEQPQHF
CDR3nt: TGTGCCAGCAGTTTCAGGGGTGAACAGCCCCAGCATTTT

j_gene: TRBJ1-2
v_gene: TRBV29-1
abundance: .
d_gene: .
CDR3aa: CSVRQGNYGYTF
CDR3nt: TGCAGCGTTAGGCAGGGTAACTATGGCTACACCTTC

j_gene: TRBJ2-2
v_gene: TRBV5-1
abundance: .
d_gene: TRBD1
CDR3aa: CASTNTGGSPGELFF
CDR3nt: TGCGCCAGCACCAACACAGGGGGGTCCCCTGGGGAGCTGTTTTTT

j_gene: TRBJ1-4
v_gene: TRBV18
abundance: .
d_gene: TRBD1
CDR3aa: CASSPPGFETGSEKLFF
CDR3nt: TGTGCCAGCTCACCACCGGGTTTTGAGACAGGGTCTGAAAAACTGTTTTTT

j_gene: TRBJ1-2
v_gene: TRBV19
abundance: .
d_gene: .
CDR3aa: CASSIEGSYGYTF
CDR3nt: TGTGCCAGTAGTATCGAGGGTAGCTATGGCTACACCTTC

j_gene: TRBJ2-7
v_gene: TRBV7-8
abundance: .
d_gene: TRBD1
CDR3aa: CASSLGYEDRVIYEQYF
CDR3nt: TGTGCCAGCAGCCTCGGGTATGAGGACAGGGTGATTTACGAGCAGTACTTC

j_gene: TRBJ2-3
v_gene: TRBV7-9
abundance: .
d_gene: .
CDR3aa: CASSSSRERTDTQYF
CDR3nt: TGTGCCAGCAGCTCGAGTCGGGAGCGCACAGATACGCAGTATTTT

j_gene: TRBJ2-3
v_gene: TRBV28
abundance: .
d_gene: .
CDR3aa: CASSPTHRLADTQYF
CDR3nt: TGTGCCAGCAGTCCAACCCACCGACTAGCAGATACGCAGTATTTT

j_gene: TRBJ1-1
v_gene: TRBV5-1
abundance: .
d_gene: TRBD1
CDR3aa: CASSVRDRALKLGTEAFF
CDR3nt: TGCGCCAGCAGCGTCCGGGACAGGGCTTTAAAATTGGGCACTGAAGCTTTCTTT

j_gene: TRBJ1-4
v_gene: TRBV7-9
abundance: once
d_gene: TRBD1
CDR3aa: CASSSGQGFREKLFF
CDR3nt: TGTGCCAGCAGCTCCGGACAGGGTTTTCGAGAAAAACTGTTTTTT